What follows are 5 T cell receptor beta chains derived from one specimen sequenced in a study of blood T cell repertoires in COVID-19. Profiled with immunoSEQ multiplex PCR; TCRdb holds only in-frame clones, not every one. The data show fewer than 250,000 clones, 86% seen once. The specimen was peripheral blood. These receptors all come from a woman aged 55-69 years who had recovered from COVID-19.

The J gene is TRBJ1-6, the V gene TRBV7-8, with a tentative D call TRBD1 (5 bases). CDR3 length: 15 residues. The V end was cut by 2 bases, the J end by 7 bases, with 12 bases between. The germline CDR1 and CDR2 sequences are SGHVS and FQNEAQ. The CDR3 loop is CASSLNRLGNSPLHF. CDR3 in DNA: TGTGCCAGCAGCTTAAACAGGCTAGGGAATTCACCCCTCCACTTT.

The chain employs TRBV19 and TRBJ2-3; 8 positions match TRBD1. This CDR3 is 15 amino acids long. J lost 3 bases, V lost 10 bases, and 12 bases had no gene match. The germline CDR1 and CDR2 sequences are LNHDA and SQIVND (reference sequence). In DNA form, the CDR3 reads TGTGCCACAACTCATCGGACAGGGATAACAGATACGCAGTATTTT. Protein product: CATTHRTGITDTQYF.

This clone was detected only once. CDR3 region: CASLRVYGTGELFF. The CDR3 bases are TGTGCCTCGCTGAGGGTCTACGGCACCGGGGAGCTGTTTTTT. J is TRBJ2-2 and V is TRBV5-6, with D perhaps TRBD2 (5 bases). The V gene lost 10 bases and the J gene lost 4 bases, with 17 bases spanning the gap. The CDR3 runs to 14 residues. The V gene's germline CDR1 is SGHDT and CDR2 YYEEEE.

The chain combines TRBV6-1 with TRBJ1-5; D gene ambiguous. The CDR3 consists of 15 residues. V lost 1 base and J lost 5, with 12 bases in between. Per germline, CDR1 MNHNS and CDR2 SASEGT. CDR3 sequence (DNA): TGTGCCAGCAGTGAAGGACTCGTAAAGGATCAGCCCCAGCATTTT. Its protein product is CASSEGLVKDQPQHF.

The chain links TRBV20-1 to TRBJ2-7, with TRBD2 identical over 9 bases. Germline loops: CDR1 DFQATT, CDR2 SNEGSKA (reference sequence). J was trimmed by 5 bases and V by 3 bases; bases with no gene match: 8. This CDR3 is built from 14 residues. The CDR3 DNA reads TGCAGTGCTAGTAAACCTAGCGGGGTAAACGAGCAGTACTTC. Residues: CSASKPSGVNEQYF.